The present T cell receptor beta chain was sequenced within a study of T cell repertoires in ileal Crohn's disease (dated by TCRdb to the late 2010s). For the study in its entirety: Median disease duration was around 8 years, and about 40% of patients were identified as active smokers at the time of surgery. Every patient underwent surgery because of a complication, which was stricturing disease in 61% of cases and penetrating disease in approximately 40%. Postoperative therapy was given to about half of the patients, with thiopurines administered to roughly twelve patients and anti-TNF agents administered to under 20 patients. A prospective multicentre cohort supplied the roughly 57 Crohn's disease patients whose TCR repertoires were analysed. The study ran alongside a multicentre cohort designed to identify predictors of early endoscopic recurrence after ileocolonic resection. Endoscopic postoperative recurrence was defined by a Rutgeerts score above i0. A total of 170 or so mucosal samples from around 60 patients were sequenced, with samples obtained at several locations on the surgical specimen and at postoperative endoscopy. Study-level results and caveats: Higher percentages of high-frequency clones at the time of surgery were linked to endoscopic recurrence, and every patient with clonality above 26.8% (18/57) had recurrence. Mucosal CD4 and CD8 T cells were sorted and sequenced only in a subgroup of patients, whose size was not stated. Compared with CD4 T cells, sorted CD8 T cells contained more high-frequency clones, which suggests that the mucosal expansions were mostly CD8. A significantly higher proportion of clonal expansions was observed in active smokers at surgery than in non-smokers (approximately 28% vs 17%, p=0.02).

Roughly 500 nanograms of biopsy DNA per sample were submitted for commercial TCRB immunosequencing. CDR3 regions were amplified from genomic DNA by Adaptive Biotechnology using a two-step, amplification bias-controlled multiplex PCR. Primers for every V and J gene segment were used in the first PCR, and barcodes and Illumina adapters were added in the second PCR. An Illumina instrument was used to sequence the CDR3 libraries. The authors' pipeline ran thus. The analysis drew on both the pipelines supplied by the vendor and custom analysis of the raw data in R/Bioconductor running R version 3.3.0. Clonality, which ranges from 0 to 1, was calculated as the inverse of the normalised Shannon entropy across all productive clones. High-frequency clones were defined as the repertoire share of the top 100 clones, retaining only clones passing a 95% confidence test. Repertoire diversity was measured with the Simpson index, and overlap between samples was measured with the Morisita-Horn index. TCRdb's version of the immuneACCESS table is confined to in-frame rearrangements and falls short of the full clone set. An unresolved V gene accounts for under half of the shortfall where checked; the remainder is of unknown origin. Clonal size and the V and J genes are those of that table, whereas D and trimming came from the DNA. The sample includes some 27,000 clones, with around three quarters observed a single time. Roughly 20% of the sample is taken by the ten largest.

Adults with ileal or ileocolonic Crohn's disease and an indication for ileocolonic resection were eligible for inclusion. Before DNA extraction, whole ileal mucosal biopsies were kept frozen at -80 degrees C. Genomic DNA was isolated from frozen whole biopsies using a TRizol-based method, and the DNA was quantified with a NanoDrop 2000 spectrophotometer. V sheds 2 bases and J sheds 1 base, leaving 9 bases between their ends. Looking up the germline V gene yields CDR1 SGHTA and CDR2 FQGNSA. The CDR3 covers 14 residues, taking in both the cysteine and the phenylalanine. The DNA shown is the 42-base CDR3, in frame from base 1. This clone has a handful of counts. Its antigen remains unidentified. No clone much larger than this one lies a single base away; base qualities are absent.

This TCR came from an adult with Crohn's disease. Sequencing was carried out using ileal tissue. The receptor chain draws on TRBV7-2 and TRBJ2-7, with a weak D call of TRBD2 (5 bases match). The CDR3 in this case is CASSLFSASYEQYF. The DNA sequence reads TGTGCCAGCAGCTTATTTAGCGCTTCCTACGAGCAGTACTTC.